Listed below are T cell receptor beta chains from one sample, sequenced in a study of T cell changes during pregnancy in multiple sclerosis. Measured with immunoSEQ multiplex PCR; TCRdb has only the in-frame clones, and not every one. The repertoire holds 70,000 to 80,000 clones, with about nine tenths as singletons. The sample consisted of peripheral blood, taken before pregnancy. All receptors derive from a female donor with multiple sclerosis, enrolled in a pregnancy study. Each CDR3 is given with its conserved first and last residue. Each record gives: CDR3 protein, CDR3 DNA, clone size, V gene, D gene, J gene. D genes are given only for firm matches. Rows may omit the clone size; those that give it use once, few, many or a size class.

cdr3_aa: CASSLPDSYLYGYTF
cdr3_nt: TGTGCCAGCAGCCTACCAGACTCCTACCTCTATGGCTACACCTTC
clone_size: NA
v_call: TRBV5-6
d_call: NA
j_call: TRBJ1-2

cdr3_aa: CASSPGGVNTEAFF
cdr3_nt: TGTGCCAGCAGCCCCGGGGGGGTGAACACTGAAGCTTTCTTT
clone_size: NA
v_call: TRBV5-4
d_call: NA
j_call: TRBJ1-1

cdr3_aa: CASSLVAMTGGDTQYF
cdr3_nt: TGTGCCAGCAGCTTAGTAGCTATGACAGGTGGAGATACGCAGTATTTT
clone_size: NA
v_call: TRBV7-9
d_call: NA
j_call: TRBJ2-3

cdr3_aa: CASSFGQGSSEAFF
cdr3_nt: TGTGCCAGCAGTTTCGGACAGGGTAGCTCTGAAGCTTTCTTT
clone_size: NA
v_call: TRBV6-5
d_call: TRBD1
j_call: TRBJ1-1

cdr3_aa: CASSPDEIEQYF
cdr3_nt: TGCGCCAGCAGCCCAGACGAGATCGAGCAGTACTTC
clone_size: NA
v_call: TRBV4-1
d_call: NA
j_call: TRBJ2-7

cdr3_aa: CASSAAGGSSYNEQFF
cdr3_nt: TGTGCCAGCAGCGCCGCGGGGGGGAGCTCCTACAATGAGCAGTTCTTC
clone_size: NA
v_call: TRBV9
d_call: TRBD2
j_call: TRBJ2-1

cdr3_aa: CASSPGPGGSSLDEQYF
cdr3_nt: TGTGCCAGCTCACCCGGTCCTGGAGGCAGTTCGTTGGACGAGCAGTACTTC
clone_size: once
v_call: TRBV18
d_call: NA
j_call: TRBJ2-7

cdr3_aa: CASSVGRPEETQYF
cdr3_nt: TGTGCCAGCAGCGTAGGTCGACCGGAGGAGACCCAGTACTTC
clone_size: NA
v_call: TRBV9
d_call: NA
j_call: TRBJ2-5

cdr3_aa: CASSPGTSGGAGETQYF
cdr3_nt: TGTGCCAGCAGCCCCGGGACTAGCGGGGGGGCTGGGGAGACCCAGTACTTC
clone_size: NA
v_call: TRBV11-2
d_call: TRBD2
j_call: TRBJ2-5

cdr3_aa: CASSGLTRTGELFF
cdr3_nt: TGTGCCAGCAGCGGACTAACGAGGACCGGGGAGCTGTTTTTT
clone_size: once
v_call: TRBV6-1
d_call: NA
j_call: TRBJ2-2

cdr3_aa: CASSLVKSWTVHSEQYF
cdr3_nt: TGTGCCAGCAGCTTAGTAAAGTCTTGGACAGTTCATTCCGAGCAGTACTTC
clone_size: NA
v_call: TRBV5-6
d_call: NA
j_call: TRBJ2-7

cdr3_aa: CASGLTGNTEAFF
cdr3_nt: TGTGCTAGTGGTTTGACGGGTAACACTGAAGCTTTCTTT
clone_size: many
v_call: TRBV12-5
d_call: NA
j_call: TRBJ1-1

cdr3_aa: CASSVGQNEAFF
cdr3_nt: TGTGCCAGCAGCGTAGGACAGAATGAAGCTTTCTTT
clone_size: NA
v_call: TRBV9
d_call: NA
j_call: TRBJ1-1

cdr3_aa: CASSLYYGRLWRNTF
cdr3_nt: TGTGCCAGCAGTTTGTACTATGGGCGGCTATGGAGGAACACCTTC
clone_size: NA
v_call: TRBV27
d_call: NA
j_call: TRBJ1-2

cdr3_aa: CASSYSIDPGEQYF
cdr3_nt: TGTGCCAGCAGTTACTCGATTGACCCGGGAGAGCAGTACTTC
clone_size: NA
v_call: TRBV6-5
d_call: NA
j_call: TRBJ2-7

cdr3_aa: CASSLNRDEQYF
cdr3_nt: TGCGCCAGCAGCCTAAACAGGGACGAGCAGTACTTC
clone_size: NA
v_call: TRBV5-1
d_call: NA
j_call: TRBJ2-7

cdr3_aa: CASSYYRGTAEAFF
cdr3_nt: TGTGCCAGCAGTTACTACCGGGGAACGGCTGAAGCTTTCTTT
clone_size: NA
v_call: TRBV6-5
d_call: NA
j_call: TRBJ1-1

cdr3_aa: CASSGGAWDEQFF
cdr3_nt: TGTGCCAGCAGCGGCGGGGCATGGGATGAGCAGTTCTTC
clone_size: few
v_call: TRBV7-9
d_call: NA
j_call: TRBJ2-1

cdr3_aa: CASSSRGQGAAGELFF
cdr3_nt: TGTGCCAGCAGCTCCCGAGGACAGGGGGCAGCCGGGGAGCTGTTTTTT
clone_size: NA
v_call: TRBV7-6
d_call: TRBD1
j_call: TRBJ2-2

cdr3_aa: CASSLGDFEEGTQYF
cdr3_nt: TGCGCCAGCAGCTTGGGGGACTTTGAAGAAGGGACCCAGTACTTC
clone_size: NA
v_call: TRBV5-1
d_call: NA
j_call: TRBJ2-5

cdr3_aa: CSVDSGRGQETQYF
cdr3_nt: TGCAGCGTTGATTCCGGACGGGGGCAAGAGACCCAGTACTTC
clone_size: NA
v_call: TRBV29-1
d_call: NA
j_call: TRBJ2-5

cdr3_aa: CASSLAVVAGVQETQYF
cdr3_nt: TGCGCCAGCAGCTTGGCTGTGGTAGCGGGAGTCCAAGAGACCCAGTACTTC
clone_size: NA
v_call: TRBV5-1
d_call: TRBD2
j_call: TRBJ2-5

cdr3_aa: CASSESTRVTEAFF
cdr3_nt: TGCGCCAGCAGTGAGTCGACCAGGGTAACTGAAGCTTTCTTT
clone_size: NA
v_call: TRBV10-1
d_call: NA
j_call: TRBJ1-1

cdr3_aa: CASSHGLWASYNEQFF
cdr3_nt: TGTGCCAGCAGCCATGGGCTTTGGGCCTCCTACAATGAGCAGTTCTTC
clone_size: NA
v_call: TRBV14
d_call: NA
j_call: TRBJ2-1